This T cell receptor beta chain was sequenced during a study of OX40 agonist ivuxolimab in advanced cancers. Study details: Every 2 weeks, patients got intravenous ivuxolimab at one of six dose levels (0.01-10 mg/kg). Patients treated during dose escalation were battling hepatocellular carcinoma, melanoma, renal cell or head and neck cancer. The study's findings and limits: CD8+ T cells averaged more expanded clones than CD4+. Clonal expansion was seen in CD4+ and CD8+ blood T cells by week 6 at 0.1 to 3.0 mg/kg.

Germline V lookup: CDR1 SGHNT, CDR2 YYREEE (reference sequence). Trimming cost V 0 bases and J 1 base; bases outside gene matches: 0. The CDR3 has 15 residues. Using immunoSEQ multiplex PCR, the repertoire was profiled, and TCRdb retains in-frame clones only, with some absent. This sample has about 51,000 clones; almost 90% occur once, and the top ten carry 3% to 4%. On this clone itself: The antigen is undetermined.

The chain combines TRBV5-4 with TRBJ2-7, with 11 bases aligning to TRBD2. The sequencing here drew on CD4+ or CD8+ T cells sorted from blood, taken in a trial of the OX40 agonist ivuxolimab. The sequence was obtained from an adult with an advanced solid tumor such as melanoma, head and neck, liver or kidney cancer. The CDR3, as DNA: TGTGCCAGCAGCTTGGGACTAGCGGGGTCCTACGAGCAGTACTTC. Its protein product is CASSLGLAGSYEQYF.